A selection of T cell receptor beta chains follows, all from one sample in a study of beta chain features in type 1 diabetes. Repertoires were generated with immunoSEQ multiplex PCR, while TCRdb's copy carries only in-frame clones and drops some. Found here are hundreds of thousands of clones, 9.6% of them singletons; the top ten hold less than 0.035%. Sequenced: naive CD4+ T cells from blood. The source of these receptors is a woman in her late teens or twenties in good health. Each CDR3 is given with its conserved first and last residue. The D gene is left open where the match is weak. Clone size is not always given. Where it is, it says once, few, many or a class for expanded clones.

NA	TRBV19	NA	TRBJ1-2	TGTGCCAGCAATCCGGGCGTGCGGACAGATAACTATGGCTACACCTTC	CASNPGVRTDNYGYTF
TRBD1	TRBV30	NA	TRBJ1-3	TGTGCCTGGAAGGGAATTGGGACAGGGGGCTCCCGCTCTGGAAACACCATATATTTT	CAWKGIGTGGSRSGNTIYF
TRBD1	TRBV28	few	TRBJ2-5	TGTGCCAGCAGTCCGCCGGGACAGGGATTAGAGACCCAGTACTTC	CASSPPGQGLETQYF
NA	TRBV1	NA	TRBJ2-1	TGCACCAGCAGCCAAGATGGTAGCGGGGGGGCCGGTGAGCAGTTCTTC	CTSSQDGSGGAGEQFF
TRBD2	TRBV7-9	NA	TRBJ2-1	TGTGCCAGCAGCCGGGGACTAGCGGGTTACAATGAGCAGTTCTTC	CASSRGLAGYNEQFF
NA	TRBV30	NA	TRBJ1-4	TGTGCCCACCGTGCGGGTGAAAAACTGTTTTTT	CAHRAGEKLFF
NA	TRBV6-1	few	TRBJ1-1	TGTGCCAGCATTCTTGGGGCCAAGCGCACTGAAGCTTTCTTT	CASILGAKRTEAFF
NA	TRBV7-9	NA	TRBJ1-2	TGTGCCAGCAGTTCGGAGCTCGGTGGCTACACCTTC	CASSSELGGYTF
TRBD1	TRBV7-9	many	TRBJ2-5	TGTGCCAGCAGCTCTGGACGGAACAGGGGAGAAGAGACCCAGTACTTC	CASSSGRNRGEETQYF
TRBD1	TRBV29-1	NA	TRBJ1-4	TGCAGCGTAAAACAGGGGGAGGAAAAACTGTTTTTT	CSVKQGEEKLFF
TRBD1	TRBV7-9	NA	TRBJ1-4	TGTGCCAGCAGTCCATCCGGGACAGGATTTGGGTTGGATGAAAAACTGTTTTTT	CASSPSGTGFGLDEKLFF
TRBD2	TRBV6-5	NA	TRBJ2-1	TGTGCCAGCAGACAAACGCGGGGGGTCCATGAGCAGTTCTTC	CASRQTRGVHEQFF
TRBD2	TRBV30	NA	TRBJ2-3	TGTGCCTGGAGTGTACCACCTCTCTTCGGGAGGTTGGATACGCAGTATTTT	CAWSVPPLFGRLDTQYF
NA	TRBV19	few	TRBJ2-5	TGTGCCAGTAGTATGGGGCCTGTCCAAGAGACCCAGTACTTC	CASSMGPVQETQYF
NA	TRBV19	NA	TRBJ2-7	TGTGCCAGTAGTACCAGAAACTACGAGCAGTACTTC	CASSTRNYEQYF
TRBD1	TRBV2	NA	TRBJ1-5	TGTGCCAGCAGTGAAGGCAGGGGGGTTCTACCCCAGCATTTT	CASSEGRGVLPQHF
TRBD1	TRBV12-5	NA	TRBJ1-5	TGTGCTAGTCAGGGACAGGAGAATCAGCCCCAGCATTTT	CASQGQENQPQHF
TRBD1	TRBV30	NA	TRBJ2-7	TGTGCCTGGAGGGGGACAGGGCGATCCTACGAGCAGTACTTC	CAWRGTGRSYEQYF
NA	TRBV30	few	TRBJ2-1	TGTGCCTGGAGTGTAAGTCTAAATGAGCAGTTCTTC	CAWSVSLNEQFF
NA	TRBV30	few	TRBJ2-7	TGTGCCTGGGCTGTAATGGGGAGCCCCAACTCATTCGAGCAGTACTTC	CAWAVMGSPNSFEQYF
NA	TRBV2	few	TRBJ2-2	TGTGCCAGCAGTTTGACAGGGAGGACCGGGGAGCTGTTTTTT	CASSLTGRTGELFF
NA	TRBV29-1	many	TRBJ2-7	TGCAGCGATCCACGGACAAGGGACTCCTACGAGCAGTACTTC	CSDPRTRDSYEQYF
TRBD1	TRBV7-7	NA	TRBJ2-6	TGTGCCAGCAGCCCAAGATTTGGGACAGGGAAGGCGGTCGGGGCCAACGTCCTGACTTTC	CASSPRFGTGKAVGANVLTF
NA	TRBV7-3	NA	TRBJ1-1	TGTGCCAGCAGTGCTCTGGGGCAAGGGAACACTGAAGCTTTCTTT	CASSALGQGNTEAFF
NA	TRBV10-3	NA	TRBJ1-5	TGTGCCATCAGTGAGTCGGGGACACTTATCGGCCATCAGCCCCAGCATTTT	CAISESGTLIGHQPQHF
NA	TRBV7-3	few	TRBJ2-2	TGTGCCAGCAGCGCGTATCAGGGGCAGTCCGGGGAGCTGTTTTTT	CASSAYQGQSGELFF
NA	TRBV9	few	TRBJ1-6	TGTGCCAGCAGCCCTAGCGGCCGGCGGAATTCACCCCTCCACTTT	CASSPSGRRNSPLHF
NA	TRBV20-1	NA	TRBJ2-5	TGCAGTGGGGGCGCGGAGACCCAGTACTTC	CSGGAETQYF
NA	TRBV6-6	NA	TRBJ1-2	TGTGCCAGCAGTTCAGAGGAAGGCTACACCTTC	CASSSEEGYTF
NA	TRBV30	many	TRBJ2-1	TGTGCCTGGACGAAACAAGGGGGCAATGAGCAGTTCTTC	CAWTKQGGNEQFF
TRBD1	TRBV5-4	few	TRBJ2-7	TGTGCCAGCAGCTTGGCCCCAGGGACAGGCAGCTCCTACGAGCAGTACTTC	CASSLAPGTGSSYEQYF
NA	TRBV4-1	few	TRBJ2-1	TGCGCCAGCAGCCCCTATTCGAGCTCCTACAATGAGCAGTTCTTC	CASSPYSSSYNEQFF
TRBD2	TRBV7-8	few	TRBJ2-1	TGTGCCAGCAGCCCCAGACTAGCGGGCCGCAATGAGCAGTTCTTC	CASSPRLAGRNEQFF
TRBD2	TRBV7-2	few	TRBJ2-7	TGTGCCAGCAGCTTAGGGCTAGCGGGACTCTACGAGCAGTACTTC	CASSLGLAGLYEQYF
NA	TRBV7-9	few	TRBJ1-4	TGTGCCAGCAGCTTAGACCAGGGAAAACTGTTTTTT	CASSLDQGKLFF
TRBD1	TRBV7-2	few	TRBJ2-3	TGTGCCAGCAGCTTAGGCAGGGGGACAGATACGCAGTATTTT	CASSLGRGTDTQYF
TRBD2	TRBV5-4	NA	TRBJ2-4	TGTGCCAGCAGCTCCTCCGGGGGGGGAAAAAACATTCAGTACTTC	CASSSSGGGKNIQYF
TRBD1	TRBV30	NA	TRBJ1-2	TGTGCCTGGAGTGTAGAGACAGGGAACGGCTACACCTTC	CAWSVETGNGYTF
TRBD1	TRBV5-4	few	TRBJ2-1	TGTGCCAGCAGCTTAGACAGGGGCGATGAGCAGTTCTTC	CASSLDRGDEQFF
TRBD1	TRBV5-6	few	TRBJ1-2	TGTGCCAGCAGCTACCGGGACAGGGGACGTTATGGCTACACCTTC	CASSYRDRGRYGYTF
NA	TRBV4-1	NA	TRBJ2-3	TGCGCCAGCAGCCAAGACCTTTTAGCCGGGTCCGCGAGCACAGATACGCAGTATTTT	CASSQDLLAGSASTDTQYF